The TCR beta chain under discussion was sequenced for a study of T-cell memory formation after mild COVID-19. Study-wide findings and caveats: A balance of CD4 and CD8 characterized clones contracting day 15 to 85, whereas later expanders leaned CD4+.

The CDR3 consists of 16 residues. TCRdb reprocessed the 5' RACE reads with MiXCR, giving one entry per CDR3 protein. The table shows about 320,000 distinct CDR3 sequences, with 14% occurring only once. A note on this clonotype: Its antigen is undetermined.

The sample comprised PBMCs or a T cell subset sorted from them (not recorded which). This sequence was found in a young man who had mild COVID-19 (a few samples of this study predate the infection). Cell type and time point are not known. This rearrangement joins TRBV3-2 to TRBJ2-5; no check of the table's D call, TRBD1, against the DNA was made. TRBV3-2 is marked as a pseudogene. The CDR3 here is CASSPLPGQGLETQYF. In DNA form, the CDR3 reads TGTGCCAGCAGCCCCCTTCCGGGACAGGGTTTGGAGACCCAGTACTTC.